Presented here are 17 T cell receptor beta chains from one specimen sequenced in a study of cytomegalovirus exposure and HLA in healthy donors. Primers for the PCR totalled 60 Vbeta and 13 Jbeta. Using immunoSEQ multiplex PCR, the repertoire was profiled, and TCRdb retains in-frame clones only, with some absent. The sample lists approximately 210,000 clones, around 86% occurring once. The sequencing sample was made of PBMCs. The receptors here all came from a woman between 50 and 59 years old in good health and CMV-seropositive.

The chain links TRBV9 to TRBJ2-3, with D perhaps matching TRBD2 (5 bases). Germline CDR1 reads SGDLS; CDR2 reads YYNGEE. V lost 2 bases, J lost 2 bases, and 15 bases lay in between. There are 16 residues in the CDR3. CDR3 sequence: CASSVGVLRDTDTQYF. The DNA for the CDR3 is TGTGCCAGCAGCGTGGGAGTACTTAGGGACACAGATACGCAGTATTTT.

The rearrangement uses TRBV6-1 and TRBJ2-7; 7 nucleotides agree with TRBD1. With 6 bases clipped from V and 0 bases from J, the junction kept 2 bases outside the gene matches. Germline V gene lookup returns CDR1 MNHNS and CDR2 SASEGT. CDR3 length: 13 amino acids. The CDR3 sequence is CASSDRVSYEQYF. Here the CDR3 DNA reads TGTGCCAGCAGCGACAGGGTCTCCTACGAGCAGTACTTC.

V usage is TRBV6-4 and J usage is TRBJ2-1; D unresolved. Germline V CDR1 and CDR2: MRHNA, SNTAGT. Deletions cut 0 bases from V and 0 bases from J, with 15 bases between. The CDR3 spans 18 residues. Written as DNA, the CDR3 is TGTGCCAGCAGTGACTCGGGCTACCCACCCCTCTCCTACAATGAGCAGTTCTTC. It translates to CASSDSGYPPLSYNEQFF.

This clone was recorded a few times. This chain links TRBV4-3 with TRBJ2-1, with 8 bases identical to TRBD1. CDR1 LGHNA and CDR2 YSLEER come from the germline V gene. The length of the CDR3 is 16 residues. V was clipped by 4 bases and J by 2 bases; unmatched bases: 7. Here the CDR3 DNA reads TGCGCCAGCAGCCTGGACGGACAGGGTGCCTACAATGAGCAGTTCTTC. As protein: CASSLDGQGAYNEQFF.

The J gene is TRBJ1-5, the V gene TRBV7-2; a weak D match, TRBD1 (5 bases). CDR3 size: 15 residues. Trimming took 0 bases from V and 0 from J, leaving 6 bases between them. Germline V CDR1 and CDR2: SGHTA, FQGNSA. The CDR3 spells CASSLATDSNQPQHF. Here the CDR3 DNA reads TGTGCCAGCAGCTTAGCGACAGATAGCAATCAGCCCCAGCATTTT.

This clone has only a few counts. The J gene is TRBJ1-4, the V gene TRBV2; 10 nucleotides agree with TRBD1. The ends lost 6 bases at V and 11 bases at J; junction bases unmatched: 9. The CDR3 runs to 14 residues. Germline V gene data show CDR1 as SNHLY and CDR2 as FYNNEI. The CDR3 DNA is TGTGCCAGCAGCCCGGACAGGGGGAGTGGGAAACTGTTTTTT. Translating it yields CASSPDRGSGKLFF.

The rearrangement uses TRBV27 and TRBJ2-3; D is uncertain. The length of the CDR3 is 11 residues. In germline, CDR1 is MNHEY, CDR2 SMNVEV (reference sequence). Trimming took off 7 bases at V and 8 bases at J, with 10 bases between the two ends. The DNA of the CDR3 is TGTGCCAGCACGCTAGGCGTTACGCAGTATTTT. Translation gives CASTLGVTQYF.

The V call is TRBV9, the J call TRBJ2-5, with D tentatively TRBD2 (6 bases). The CDR3 runs 14 residues. V shed 3 bases and J shed 5 bases, with 14 bases lying between them. CDR1 SGDLS and CDR2 YYNGEE come from the germline V gene. The CDR3 sequence is CASSDPQGGETQYF. In nucleotides, the CDR3 is TGTGCCAGCAGCGACCCTCAGGGAGGTGAGACCCAGTACTTC.

This chain joins TRBV28 and TRBJ1-4, with a weak D call TRBD1 (5 bases). The CDR3 totals 15 residues. V was shortened by 5 bases and J by 6 bases, with 16 bases between the two germline ends. Germline V CDR1 and CDR2: MDHEN, SYDVKM. The CDR3: CASSRDSPGYEKLFF. For the CDR3, the DNA is TGTGCCAGCAGTCGAGACAGTCCCGGCTATGAAAAACTGTTTTTT.

This clone was counted only a few times. The chain employs TRBV5-1 and TRBJ2-2, with a weak D call TRBD2 (5 bases). The CDR3 covers 13 residues. Deletions cut 0 bases from V and 6 bases from J, with 6 bases between. Looked up from germline, CDR1 is SGHRS and CDR2 is YFSETQ. The CDR3 DNA sequence: TGCGCCAGCAGCTTGGTACTAGCCGGGGAGCTGTTTTTT. Translation gives CASSLVLAGELFF. The whole variable domain, remainder taken from reference TRBV5-1 and TRBJ2-2, is KAGVTQTPRYLIKTRGQQVTLSCSPISGHRSVSWYQQTPGQGLQFLFEYFSETQRNKGNFPGRFSGRQFSNSRSEMNVSTLELGDSALYLCASSLVLAGELFFGEGSRLTVL.

This rearrangement joins TRBV28 to TRBJ1-1; D unresolved. V gave up 2 bases and J gave up 4 bases, with 11 bases separating them. Germline CDR1 and CDR2: MDHEN and SYDVKM. The CDR3 loop spans 14 amino acids. CDR3 in DNA: TGTGCCAGCAGTTTAGTTGGACTGGGCACTGAAGCTTTCTTT. As protein: CASSLVGLGTEAFF.

The chain joins TRBV20-1 to TRBJ1-4, with a weak D call TRBD1 (5 bases). Trimming removed 8 bases from V and 13 bases from J, with 17 bases in between. The CDR3 consists of 11 residues. Germline assignment: CDR1 DFQATT and CDR2 SNEGSKA (reference sequence). The CDR3 DNA reads as TGCAGTCCAGGGCCCCCACCTAGACTGTTTTTT. It yields the protein CSPGPPPRLFF.

The J gene is TRBJ1-1, the V gene TRBV4-2; 10 bases align to TRBD1. V trimming: 2 bases; J trimming: 5 bases; junction bases outside the gene matches: 8. CDR1 LGHNA and CDR2 YNFKEQ come from the germline V gene. The CDR3 covers 16 residues. CDR3 in amino acids: CASSQTTRTGGTEAFF. The CDR3 nucleotides are TGTGCCAGCAGCCAAACTACGAGGACAGGGGGGACTGAAGCTTTCTTT.

The chain uses TRBV30 and TRBJ1-1, with TRBD1 matching over 7 bases. V trimming: 2 bases; J trimming: 0 bases; junction bases outside the gene matches: 3. Germline V lookup: CDR1 GTSNPN, CDR2 SVGIG (reference sequence). This CDR3 contains 14 residues. The CDR3 DNA sequence: TGTGCCTGGAGTACAGGGGCGGTGAACACTGAAGCTTTCTTT. Its protein is CAWSTGAVNTEAFF.

This chain connects TRBV29-1 to TRBJ1-2; TRBD1 is a possible D gene (6 bases). Between the trimmed V and J ends, which lost 7 bases and 4 bases, there was a span of 13 bases. The CDR3 totals 12 residues. Per the germline V gene, CDR1 is SQVTM and CDR2 is ANQGSEA. CDR3 loop: CSAGGAGYGYTF. In nucleotides, the CDR3 is TGCAGCGCGGGGGGCGCAGGCTATGGCTACACCTTC. Using reference TRBV29-1 and TRBJ1-2 for the parts outside the CDR3, the full variable domain is SAVISQKPSRDICQRGTSLTIQCQVDSQVTMMFWYRQQPGQSLTLIATANQGSEATYESGFVIDKFPISRPNLTFSTLTVSNMSPEDSSIYLCSAGGAGYGYTFGSGTRLTVV.

This clone was counted between two and nine times. This chain uses TRBV6-6 with TRBJ1-3, with 9 bases fitting TRBD1. The germline CDR1 and CDR2 sequences are MNHNY and SVGAGI (reference sequence). This CDR3 region has 15 residues. Trimming cost V 5 bases and J 2 bases; bases outside gene matches: 4. This CDR3 reads CASSPRQGAGNTIYF. In DNA form, the CDR3 reads TGTGCCAGCAGTCCCCGACAGGGGGCTGGAAACACCATATATTTT.

As regards this clone: At one of its ends the junction is not consistent with the germline gene, which may arise from a read error. This chain connects TRBV5-1 to TRBJ2-3; D unclear. Germline V gene lookup returns CDR1 SGHRS and CDR2 YFSETQ. The CDR3 is 14 amino acids. The CDR3 spells CASGLGSYTDTQYF. The CDR3 coding sequence is TGCGCCAGCGGCTTGGGTAGCTACACAGATACGCAGTATTTT.